A selection of T cell receptor beta chains follows, all from one sample in a study of T cell responses to AZD1222 COVID-19 vaccine. TCRdb keeps only in-frame clones here, not all; method: immunoSEQ multiplex PCR. This repertoire shows about 150,000 clones, about nine tenths found once; its top ten account for around 1.9%. The specimen comprised peripheral blood, sampled on day 0 of AZD1222 vaccination. The source of these receptors is an adult in good health. The CDR3 runs from the conserved cysteine through the conserved F or W. A D gene is named only where the DNA matches it firmly. A clone size is listed for some rows: how often the clone was seen (once, few, many), or a class if it is expanded.

v_gene: TRBV25-1; j_gene: TRBJ1-1; d_gene: -; abundance: -; CDR3nt: TGTGCCAGCAGTGATCGGAGCCGGAACACTGAAGCTTTCTTT; CDR3aa: CASSDRSRNTEAFF
v_gene: TRBV18; j_gene: TRBJ2-7; d_gene: -; abundance: -; CDR3nt: TGTGCCAGCTCACCAGGGGTGAGCTCCTACGAGCAGTACTTC; CDR3aa: CASSPGVSSYEQYF
v_gene: TRBV11-3; j_gene: TRBJ2-1; d_gene: TRBD2; abundance: -; CDR3nt: TGTGCCAGCAGCTTAGGGGGACTAGCTAAGAATGAGCAGTTCTTC; CDR3aa: CASSLGGLAKNEQFF
v_gene: TRBV28; j_gene: TRBJ1-4; d_gene: TRBD1; abundance: -; CDR3nt: TGTGCCAGCAGTTTATATGGGACAGGGGACAAAAAACTGTTTTTT; CDR3aa: CASSLYGTGDKKLFF
v_gene: TRBV7-6; j_gene: TRBJ1-6; d_gene: -; abundance: -; CDR3nt: TGTGCCAGCAGCTTAGTGGGGGGCTTCTATAATTCACCCCTCCACTTT; CDR3aa: CASSLVGGFYNSPLHF
v_gene: TRBV5-1; j_gene: TRBJ2-6; d_gene: -; abundance: -; CDR3nt: TGCGCCAGCAGCGAAGGGGCCAACGTCCTGACTTTC; CDR3aa: CASSEGANVLTF
v_gene: TRBV28; j_gene: TRBJ1-5; d_gene: -; abundance: few; CDR3nt: TGTGCCAGCAGTTCCCGGGAAGGAATCGGCAATCAGCCCCAGCATTTT; CDR3aa: CASSSREGIGNQPQHF
v_gene: TRBV28; j_gene: TRBJ1-4; d_gene: -; abundance: -; CDR3nt: TGTGCCAGCAGTTTTTTGTGGGGAAATCGTGAAAAACTGTTTTTT; CDR3aa: CASSFLWGNREKLFF
v_gene: TRBV28; j_gene: TRBJ1-5; d_gene: -; abundance: few; CDR3nt: TGTGCCAGCAGCAGAGACTCTGGTAGCAATCAGCCCCAGCATTTT; CDR3aa: CASSRDSGSNQPQHF
v_gene: TRBV28; j_gene: TRBJ2-1; d_gene: -; abundance: -; CDR3nt: TGTGCCAGCAGCCCCCCAGCGAGACCCCTCAATGAGCAGTTCTTC; CDR3aa: CASSPPARPLNEQFF
v_gene: TRBV6-1; j_gene: TRBJ1-2; d_gene: TRBD1; abundance: -; CDR3nt: TGTGCCAGCAGTGAAGTCGGGGGACAGTCCTATGGCTACACCTTC; CDR3aa: CASSEVGGQSYGYTF
v_gene: TRBV28; j_gene: TRBJ1-2; d_gene: TRBD1; abundance: -; CDR3nt: TGTGCCAGCAGTGCACCAGGGGGCCGGGTCAGCTACACCTTC; CDR3aa: CASSAPGGRVSYTF
v_gene: TRBV27; j_gene: TRBJ2-6; d_gene: -; abundance: -; CDR3nt: TGTGCCAGCAGAGGGGGTTCCTCTGGGGCCAACGTCCTGACTTTC; CDR3aa: CASRGGSSGANVLTF
v_gene: TRBV7-2; j_gene: TRBJ1-6; d_gene: -; abundance: -; CDR3nt: TGTGCCAGCAGCTTAGTAGGGAACTATAATTCACCCCTCCACTTT; CDR3aa: CASSLVGNYNSPLHF